The following is a T cell receptor beta chain sequence with its context. The antigen is not known. This table comes from immunoSEQ multiplex PCR, and its TCRdb copy is limited to in-frame clones, with some not included. The table records about 24,000 clones, more than 85% of them present only once. The data originate from a study of monozygotic twins with cystic fibrosis. Study results and caveats: Low clonality (median about 0.0095) suggested a mostly naive repertoire. Unrelated CF individuals shared fewer identical clonotypes than monozygotic CF twins. Co-twins had the most similar V usage for 13 of 16 pairs, J for 8. In this small cohort, shared CDR3 numbers showed no association with age, concordance or disease severity.

The CDR3 totals 13 residues. Germline CDR1 SGHTA, CDR2 FQGNSA. The ends lost 3 bases at V and 8 bases at J; junction bases unmatched: 5. The V call is TRBV7-2, the J call TRBJ1-1; 8 nucleotides match TRBD1. The TCR was taken from a girl aged 2-15 years with cystic fibrosis. Sequenced input: blood. CDR3 residues: CASSFGQGGEAFF. The CDR3 region has the DNA TGTGCCAGCAGCTTCGGACAGGGAGGGGAAGCTTTCTTT.